A selection of T cell receptor beta chains follows, all from one sample in a study of T cells in Graves' hyperthyroidism and ophthalmopathy. TCRdb re-called the multiplex PCR reads through MiXCR, storing one row per CDR3 protein. The data show 600,000 to 750,000 distinct CDR3 sequences, roughly 17% seen once. Source material: blood. The source of these receptors is a middle-aged man with Graves' hyperthyroidism. CDR3s include the opening cysteine and the closing phenylalanine or tryptophan. A D gene is named only where the DNA matches it firmly.

D gene	V gene	J gene	CDR3 protein
-	TRBV18	TRBJ2-1	CASSPPVGNEQFF
-	TRBV19	TRBJ2-1	CASSILASGSYNEQFF
-	TRBV2	TRBJ1-1	CASSRQGRTEAFF
-	TRBV2	TRBJ2-2	CASSRWGANTGELFF
-	TRBV7-6	TRBJ2-1	CASSFSSADEQFF
-	TRBV5-1	TRBJ2-3	CASSLGAVDTQYF
TRBD1	TRBV9	TRBJ1-5	CASSAGTGQGANQPQHF
TRBD1	TRBV5-1	TRBJ1-2	CASSSTLPGTGGLYGYTF
TRBD2	TRBV28	TRBJ2-7	CASRTSGQAYEQYF
TRBD1	TRBV6-2/TRBV6-3	TRBJ2-1	CASSLDREKYNEQFF
TRBD2	TRBV20-1	TRBJ2-1	CSASPTSLSYNEQFF
TRBD1	TRBV11-2	TRBJ1-4	CASSKNRGEKLFF
-	TRBV28	TRBJ1-1	CASSWGGVGENTEAFF
-	TRBV12-3/TRBV12-4	TRBJ2-7	CASSRYPPREQYF
-	TRBV28	TRBJ1-2	CASRLNYGYTF
-	TRBV13	TRBJ1-5	CASSLGGWGGNQPQHF
TRBD2	TRBV7-8	TRBJ2-7	CASRREATYEQYF
TRBD2	TRBV28	TRBJ2-7	CASSLSASGRYEQYF
-	TRBV28	TRBJ2-7	CASSLSPRAGYEQYF
-	TRBV12-3/TRBV12-4	TRBJ1-2	CASTEGGPRDYGYTF
-	TRBV30	TRBJ1-5	CAWSVRAGNQPQHF
TRBD1	TRBV6-1	TRBJ2-7	CASREPGTGLNEQYF
TRBD2	TRBV10-2	TRBJ2-5	CASSESKLAGEETQYF
-	TRBV11-2	TRBJ2-7	CASSFLQGPSYEQYF
TRBD1	TRBV5-1	TRBJ1-1	CASSPQGDTEAFF
-	TRBV7-2	TRBJ2-7	CASSREDRPRYEQYF
-	TRBV28	TRBJ2-3	CASSPFHSGSTDTQYF
TRBD2	TRBV9	TRBJ2-3	CASSAGLAGRADTQYF
-	TRBV6-2/TRBV6-3	TRBJ1-1	CASRTGTRRTEAFF
-	TRBV7-2	TRBJ2-1	CASGRGTYNEQFF
TRBD2	TRBV7-2	TRBJ2-1	CARSLGSGRWDEQFF
-	TRBV9	TRBJ2-2	CASSVASSSLTGELFF
TRBD2	TRBV6-2/TRBV6-3	TRBJ2-7	CASRQSGAVTYEQYF
TRBD2	TRBV6-1	TRBJ2-3	CASSVKTSGSTDTQYF
-	TRBV10-2	TRBJ2-1	CASSEVAPKQFF
-	TRBV24-1	TRBJ2-3	CATSDRYRETDTQYF
-	TRBV7-9	TRBJ1-2	CASSSSEYNSNYGYTF
TRBD2	TRBV7-2	TRBJ2-7	CASSFSSGTHEQYF
TRBD1	TRBV12-3/TRBV12-4	TRBJ1-6	CASKQGQGGSPLHF
-	TRBV18	TRBJ2-1	CASSPRRVNSYNEQFF
TRBD1	TRBV2	TRBJ1-6	CASRTGAHNSPLHF
TRBD1	TRBV19	TRBJ2-1	CASRGTGGLDEQFF
-	TRBV11-1	TRBJ2-6	CASSPGPGQLSGANVLTF
TRBD2	TRBV7-2	TRBJ2-2	CASSLGTSGITGELFF
TRBD2	TRBV4-3	TRBJ2-1	CASSQVGLAGAFSYNEQFF
-	TRBV29-1	TRBJ1-1	CSVETTMNTEAFF
-	TRBV7-8	TRBJ2-7	CASSLERSNYEQYF
TRBD2	TRBV2	TRBJ2-1	CASSPQTSSYNEQFF
-	TRBV4-1	TRBJ1-5	CASSQERLGGAFQPQHF
TRBD1	TRBV12-3/TRBV12-4	TRBJ2-1	CASTPPDRGAYNEQFF
-	TRBV24-1	TRBJ1-5	CATSDSEYSNQPQHF
-	TRBV7-9	TRBJ1-2	CASSLVTLNYGYTF
TRBD2	TRBV11-2	TRBJ2-3	CASSLGGAGGPPDTQYF
-	TRBV11-2	TRBJ1-1	CASSLGAEAFF
-	TRBV6-2/TRBV6-3	TRBJ2-1	CASSYRNEQFF
-	TRBV27	TRBJ2-5	CASSLLAGAVEETQYF
-	TRBV6-1	TRBJ2-7	CASSEIVGRLYEQYF